This T cell receptor (beta chain) was sequenced for a study of CD8 T cells in Susac syndrome. Roughly 0.5 to 1 ug RNA was reverse transcribed with random hexamers. One entry per CDR3 protein results from TCRdb running MiXCR on the immunoSEQ multiplex PCR reads. The sample yields more than 70,000 distinct CDR3 sequences, roughly 91% seen once. Germline V gene lookup returns CDR1 SEHNR and CDR2 FQNEAQ (reference sequence). The length of the CDR3 is 12 residues. The ends were cut back, 7 bases at V and 5 bases at J, with 12 bases in the middle. Sequencing was performed on CD8+ T cells from PBMCs. The origin of this receptor is a human donor in good health. The chain uses TRBV7-9 and TRBJ2-7; D may be TRBD1 (6 bases). This CDR3 reads CASNWTVNEQYF. As DNA, the CDR3 is TGTGCCAGCAACTGGACAGTTAACGAGCAGTACTTC.